A single sample gave rise to the 28 T cell receptor beta chains below, sequenced in a study of cytomegalovirus exposure and HLA in healthy donors. A multiplex PCR was run with 60 Vbeta primers and 13 Jbeta primers. Repertoires were generated with immunoSEQ multiplex PCR, while TCRdb's copy carries only in-frame clones and drops some. The sample holds approximately 140,000 clones, over 60% seen once. Specimen: PBMCs. The receptors stem from a man between 35 and 55 years old in good health and CMV-seropositive.

The V gene is TRBV7-9, the J gene TRBJ1-2; D may be TRBD1 (6 bases). V was shortened by 3 bases and J by 6 bases, with 11 bases between the two germline ends. CDR1 and CDR2 (germline): SEHNR, FQNEAQ (reference sequence). This CDR3 is built from 13 residues. Here the CDR3 reads CASSLGTGNGYTF. CDR3 DNA sequence: TGTGCCAGCAGCTTGGGTACAGGGAATGGCTACACCTTC.

The chain carries TRBV5-5 and TRBJ2-7, with 10 bases aligning to TRBD2. The germline gives CDR1 SGHKS, CDR2 YYEKEE (reference sequence). The ends lost 4 bases at V and 7 bases at J; junction bases unmatched: 11. CDR3 length: 15 amino acids. This CDR3 reads CASSTSAGGPREQYF. The CDR3 DNA reads TGTGCCAGCAGCACCTCAGCGGGAGGGCCGAGGGAGCAGTACTTC.

This clone was found once. This chain joins TRBV5-1 and TRBJ1-2, with TRBD1 as a possible D gene (6 bases). Trimming shortened V by 3 bases and J by 7 bases, and 19 bases separated the two germline ends. CDR1 is SGHRS, CDR2 YFSETQ, per germline. The CDR3 runs to 15 residues. The CDR3 region is CASSSTLQGTAGYTF. The CDR3 bases are TGCGCCAGCAGCTCAACTCTACAGGGTACGGCTGGCTACACCTTC.

The chain combines TRBV29-1 with TRBJ1-6; tentatively, D is TRBD1 (6 bases). CDR3 length equals 11 residues. V was cut by 0 bases and J by 17 bases, with 11 bases left in between. Germline V CDR1 and CDR2: SQVTM, ANQGSEA. CDR3 amino acids: CSVEDKGGIHF. CDR3 in DNA: TGCAGCGTTGAAGATAAGGGGGGGATCCACTTT. Variable domain in full (rest from reference TRBV29-1 and TRBJ1-6): SAVISQKPSRDICQRGTSLTIQCQVDSQVTMMFWYRQQPGQSLTLIATANQGSEATYESGFVIDKFPISRPNLTFSTLTVSNMSPEDSSIYLCSVEDKGGIHFGNGTRLTVT.

This clone was detected a few times. The V and J genes are TRBV6-5 and TRBJ1-1, with no clear D. Trimming pared 6 bases from V and 3 bases from J, leaving 11 bases between. Germline CDR1 is MNHEY and CDR2 is SVGAGI. There are 13 residues in the CDR3. The DNA for the CDR3 is TGTGCCAGCAGCCGCGTTCCTTACACTGAAGCTTTCTTT. The encoded protein is CASSRVPYTEAFF.

V and J are TRBV10-2 and TRBJ1-1, with D unresolved. The CDR3 totals 13 residues. The V and J ends lost 10 bases and 0 bases respectively, with 12 bases between them. Germline V lookup: CDR1 WSHSY, CDR2 SAAADI. Here the CDR3 reads CATSFKMNTEAFF. In nucleotides, the CDR3 is TGCGCCACCTCCTTTAAAATGAACACTGAAGCTTTCTTT.

The genes are TRBV7-3 and TRBJ2-5; TRBD2 agrees at 13 bases. From germline, CDR1 is SGHTA and CDR2 FQGTGA. The junction had 15 bases not matched to a gene; V was cut back by 2 bases and J by 3 bases. CDR3 size: 20 residues. The chain's CDR3 is CASSLYPTRLAGGLKETQYF. CDR3 DNA sequence: TGTGCCAGCAGCTTATACCCCACTCGACTAGCGGGAGGTTTAAAAGAGACCCAGTACTTC.

The CDR3 loop reads CASSLWGENTEAFF. The CDR3 region has the DNA TGTGCCAGCTCACTCTGGGGGGAGAACACTGAAGCTTTCTTT. The rearrangement joins TRBV18 to TRBJ1-1, with a tentative D call TRBD1 (5 bases). Germline V CDR1 and CDR2: KGHSH, LQKENI. Trimming cost V 4 bases and J 1 base, with 10 bases left between them. This CDR3 spans 14 amino acids.

The CDR3 coding sequence is TGTGCCAGCCGATGGGCCCGGGATGGGGCCCTCCACTTT. Amino acids: CASRWARDGALHF. The V gene is TRBV6-5, the J gene TRBJ1-6; no clear D gene. Trimming took 8 bases from V and 14 from J, leaving 19 bases between them. Germline CDR1 is MNHEY and CDR2 is SVGAGI. This CDR3 contains 13 residues.

The rearrangement links TRBV7-2 to TRBJ1-5; D not resolved. This CDR3 region has 14 residues. V lost 1 base, J lost 0 bases, and 4 bases lay in between. Germline-derived CDR1 and CDR2 are SGHTA and FQGNSA. CDR3 residues: CASSLEYSNQPQHF. DNA for the CDR3: TGTGCCAGCAGCTTAGAATATAGCAATCAGCCCCAGCATTTT.

J is TRBJ2-7 and V is TRBV19; 11 bases agree with TRBD1. V was pared by 1 base and J by 3 bases, with 2 bases of the junction left unmatched. The germline CDR1 and CDR2 sequences are LNHDA and SQIVND (reference sequence). CDR3 length: 15 amino acids. The CDR3 DNA reads as TGTGCCAGTAGTATAGGGACAGGGGGCTTCTACGAGCAGTACTTC. This sequence encodes CASSIGTGGFYEQYF.

CDR3 sequence reads: CASSYATQYGYTF. CDR3 in DNA: TGTGCCAGCAGTTACGCCACTCAATATGGCTACACCTTC. This chain connects TRBV6-5 to TRBJ1-2; D gene ambiguous. V was trimmed by 2 bases and J by 5 bases, leaving 9 bases between them. The length of the CDR3 is 13 residues. CDR1 is MNHEY, CDR2 SVGAGI, per germline.

The chain has TRBV7-6 and TRBJ1-6; D might be TRBD1 (5 bases). The germline V gene has CDR1 SGHVS and CDR2 FNYEAQ. The ends were cut back, 7 bases at V and 8 bases at J, with 18 bases in the middle. The CDR3 has 15 amino acids. The CDR3 spells CASTDLLTGDSPLHF. Here the CDR3 DNA reads TGTGCCAGCACCGATCTACTCACAGGAGATTCACCCCTCCACTTT.

J is TRBJ2-7 and V is TRBV5-6, with 9 bases fitting TRBD2. The V gene end was trimmed by 5 bases and the J gene end by 8 bases; junction bases not matched to a gene: 11. There are 14 residues in the CDR3. Germline CDR1 reads SGHDT; CDR2 reads YYEEEE. CDR3 bases: TGTGCCAGCAGGACTAGCGGTTTGGGTCTCAAGCAGTACTTC. Residues: CASRTSGLGLKQYF.

The V and J genes are TRBV19 and TRBJ1-5; D perhaps matches TRBD1 (6 bases). V shed 5 bases and J shed 6 bases, with 26 bases lying between them. The CDR3 runs 18 residues. Germline V gene lookup returns CDR1 LNHDA and CDR2 SQIVND (reference sequence). For the CDR3, the DNA is TGTGCCAGTAGTGCATATTCGACCGGGACACTTGCCCTTCAGCCCCAGCATTTT. This encodes CASSAYSTGTLALQPQHF.

V is TRBV4-1 and J is TRBJ1-1; tentative D call: TRBD1 (6 bases). The germline CDR1 and CDR2 sequences are MGHRA and YSYEKL. The CDR3 sequence is 14 residues long. With 2 bases removed from V and 1 base from J, the gap between germline ends came to 8 bases. Here the CDR3 reads CASSQTTGNTEAFF. CDR3 DNA sequence: TGCGCCAGCAGCCAAACGACAGGGAACACTGAAGCTTTCTTT.

This chain joins TRBV11-3 and TRBJ2-3, with 7 nucleotides matching TRBD2. V trimming: 4 bases; J trimming: 4 bases; junction bases outside the gene matches: 5. In germline, CDR1 is SGHNT, CDR2 YENEEA. The CDR3 runs to 14 residues. The CDR3 sequence is CASSSPGRADTQYF. The CDR3 nucleotides are TGTGCCAGCAGCTCGCCAGGGAGGGCAGATACGCAGTATTTT.

V usage is TRBV7-6 and J usage is TRBJ2-3; 9 positions agree with TRBD2. CDR1 is SGHVS, CDR2 FNYEAQ, per germline. CDR3 length: 16 amino acids. The V and J ends lost 3 bases and 3 bases, in that order; junction bases with no gene match: 7. CDR3 nucleotide sequence: TGTGCCAGCAGCTTGGGGACTAGCACAGGGACAGATACGCAGTATTTT. It is translated as CASSLGTSTGTDTQYF.

This chain connects TRBV4-3 to TRBJ2-5, with D unclear. Matching the DNA end better, TRBJ2-7 makes the J call doubtful. The CDR3 totals 14 residues. Germline CDR1 LGHNA, CDR2 YSLEER. CDR3 sequence reads: CASSQSAATYEQYF. CDR3 coding DNA: TGCGCCAGCAGCCAATCGGCGGCTACCTACGAGCAGTACTTC.

This clone was seen a handful of times. This chain connects TRBV6-1 to TRBJ1-1; TRBD1 agrees at 8 bases. The CDR3 runs 18 residues. With 2 bases clipped from V and 9 bases from J, the junction kept 20 bases outside the gene matches. The germline CDR1 and CDR2 sequences are MNHNS and SASEGT. CDR3 sequence: CASSERGQALQRLRKAFF. CDR3 nucleotides: TGTGCCAGCAGTGAAAGGGGACAGGCCCTACAGCGCCTAAGAAAAGCTTTCTTT.

The chain recombines TRBV5-6 with TRBJ2-7, with 9 bases fitting TRBD1. The J segment lost 2 bases and the V segment lost 3 bases, leaving 15 bases of the junction unmatched. Germline V lookup: CDR1 SGHDT, CDR2 YYEEEE. The CDR3 consists of 18 residues. The CDR3 here is CASSSQNMGTGWPYEQYF. The CDR3 bases are TGTGCCAGCAGCTCGCAAAACATGGGGACAGGGTGGCCCTACGAGCAGTACTTC.

The rearrangement links TRBV27 to TRBJ2-5, with D possibly matching TRBD2 (5 bases). V gave up 1 base and J gave up 4 bases, with 16 bases separating them. The CDR3 length is 16 residues. Germline V gene lookup returns CDR1 MNHEY and CDR2 SMNVEV (reference sequence). The CDR3 sequence: CASSLLGNPAGETQYF. The CDR3 coding sequence is TGTGCCAGCAGTTTATTGGGTAACCCCGCGGGAGAGACCCAGTACTTC.

This clone appeared a few times. This chain links TRBV4-1 with TRBJ2-7; 11 nucleotides agree with TRBD2. The trim removed 6 bases at V and 2 bases at J, leaving 6 bases unmatched. This CDR3 is 15 amino acids long. Germline CDR1 reads MGHRA; CDR2 reads YSYEKL. Here the CDR3 reads CASSWGLADPYEQYF. CDR3 nucleotide sequence: TGCGCCAGCAGTTGGGGACTAGCGGATCCCTACGAGCAGTACTTC.

The V call is TRBV27, the J call TRBJ1-2, with 7 positions matching TRBD1. J was trimmed by 6 bases and V by 3 bases; bases with no gene match: 13. Germline values: CDR1 MNHEY, CDR2 SMNVEV (reference sequence). The CDR3 is 16 amino acids. CDR3 region: CASSLSTGNIPHGYTF. The DNA of the CDR3 is TGTGCCAGCAGTTTGTCGACAGGGAATATTCCGCATGGCTACACCTTC.

The chain has TRBV12-5 and TRBJ1-1; D uncertain. V lost 6 bases and J lost 8, with 19 bases in between. Germline CDR1 LGHNT, CDR2 FRNRAP. This CDR3 spans 14 amino acids. The CDR3 DNA follows: TGTGCTAGTGGACACTCTCTCCGACTGACGGAAGCTTTCTTT. Translation gives CASGHSLRLTEAFF.

This clone was counted a single time. The chain has TRBV4-2 and TRBJ1-2, with 9 bases lining up with TRBD1. CDR1 and CDR2 (germline): LGHNA, YNFKEQ. CDR3 size: 16 residues. The V and J ends lost 1 base and 7 bases, in that order; junction bases with no gene match: 10. CDR3 residues: CASSQAPDRGAGGYTF. CDR3 coding DNA: TGTGCCAGCAGCCAAGCTCCGGACAGGGGCGCTGGTGGCTACACCTTC.

This sequence joins TRBV11-2 and TRBJ2-3, with a tentative D call TRBD2 (6 bases). Trimming shortened V by 2 bases and J by 3 bases, and 9 bases separated the two germline ends. This CDR3 is 14 amino acids long. The V gene's germline CDR1 is SGHAT and CDR2 FQNNGV. The CDR3 coding sequence is TGTGCCAGCAGCTTACGAGGGACTACAGATACGCAGTATTTT. Encoded protein: CASSLRGTTDTQYF.

The count of this clone is one. The rearrangement links TRBV29-1 to TRBJ2-1; D is perhaps TRBD1 (6 bases). Germline CDR1 reads SQVTM; CDR2 reads ANQGSEA. Trimming removed 2 bases at V and 4 bases at J, with 15 bases between. The length of the CDR3 is 15 residues. The CDR3 loop reads CSVEQGQTGYNEQFF. The CDR3 DNA reads TGCAGCGTTGAACAGGGGCAAACAGGTTACAATGAGCAGTTCTTC.